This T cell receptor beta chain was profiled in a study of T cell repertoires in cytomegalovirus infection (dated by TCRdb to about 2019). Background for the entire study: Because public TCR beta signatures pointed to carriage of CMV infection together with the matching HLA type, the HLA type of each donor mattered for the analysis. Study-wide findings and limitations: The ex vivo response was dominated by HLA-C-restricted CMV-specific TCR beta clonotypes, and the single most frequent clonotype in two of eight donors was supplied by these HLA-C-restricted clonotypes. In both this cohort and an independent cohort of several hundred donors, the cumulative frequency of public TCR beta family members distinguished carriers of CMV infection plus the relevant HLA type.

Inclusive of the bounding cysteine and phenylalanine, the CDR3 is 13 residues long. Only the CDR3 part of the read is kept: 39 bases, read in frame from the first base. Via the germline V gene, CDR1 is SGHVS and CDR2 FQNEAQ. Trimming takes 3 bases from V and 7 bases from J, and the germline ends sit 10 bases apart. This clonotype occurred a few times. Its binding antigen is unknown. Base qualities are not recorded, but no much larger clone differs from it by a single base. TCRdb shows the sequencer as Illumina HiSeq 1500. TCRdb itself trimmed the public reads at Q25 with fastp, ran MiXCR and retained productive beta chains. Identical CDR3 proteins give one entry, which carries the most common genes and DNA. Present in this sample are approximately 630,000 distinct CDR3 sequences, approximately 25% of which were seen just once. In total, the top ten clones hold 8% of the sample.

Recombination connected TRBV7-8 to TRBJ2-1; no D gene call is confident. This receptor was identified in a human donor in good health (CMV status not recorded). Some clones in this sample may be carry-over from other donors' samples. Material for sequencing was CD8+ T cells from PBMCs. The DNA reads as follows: TGTGCCAGCAGCTTTAGTTTAGAGAATGAGCAGTTCTTC. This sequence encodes CASSFSLENEQFF.